This T cell receptor beta chain was sequenced during a study of identifying expanded T cells in peripheral blood. Concerning this clone itself: Its antigen remains unknown.

The ends lost 4 bases at V and 8 bases at J; junction bases unmatched: 11. The CDR3 runs to 16 residues. Germline CDR1 reads SGHVS; CDR2 reads FQNEAQ. Findings and caveats of the study: Variance in clone template counts between roughly 2-week samples significantly increased with total template count across all healthy donors. Over two and four weeks, about 17 and 20 clones changed, versus roughly 1.1 between replicates.

The repertoire was sequenced with immunoSEQ multiplex PCR; TCRdb's copy has only in-frame clones and lacks some. The sample yields some 120,000 clones, approximately 84% seen once. This chain joins TRBV7-8 and TRBJ2-1; 10 bases match TRBD2. Sequenced input: blood. The TCR was taken from a person aged 18-70 years in good health. CDR3 bases: TGTGCCAGCAGCTCCATGGGGACTAGCGTTTTCGATGAGCAGTTCTTC. Protein product: CASSSMGTSVFDEQFF.